This T cell receptor (beta chain) came from a study of T-cell reconstitution after alpha-beta-depleted transplantation in children. Whole-study results and caveats: Surviving recipient cells, namely T cells and thymic progenitors, were the source of high day-60 TCRbeta diversity in some patients. T-cell numbers and diversity one year post-transplant derived largely from freshly generated T cells. Reports say that about two months after transplant, the alpha-beta T cells came out of several hundred graft clones that had expanded.

The CDR3 has 15 residues. The germline gives CDR1 SGHVS, CDR2 FQNEAQ. The ends lost 5 bases at V and 7 bases at J; junction bases unmatched: 8. The TCRbeta library incorporated unique molecular identifiers. TCRdb used MiXCR to reprocess the PCR reads, holding one entry per CDR3 protein. The data hold approximately 240,000 distinct CDR3 sequences, with under 13% observed a single time. The sample holds many counts of this clonotype. Its antigen is not known. The sequencing used PBMCs, collected before TCRalphabeta/CD19-depleted stem cell transplant. This TCR came from a child in the first two years of life with acute myeloid leukemia, due to receive a stem cell transplant. V usage is TRBV7-8 and J usage is TRBJ2-3; 11 nucleotides match TRBD1. For the CDR3, the DNA is TGTGCCAGCAGCGACGTTGGACAGGGGGCTAATACGCAGTATTTT. Protein: CASSDVGQGANTQYF.